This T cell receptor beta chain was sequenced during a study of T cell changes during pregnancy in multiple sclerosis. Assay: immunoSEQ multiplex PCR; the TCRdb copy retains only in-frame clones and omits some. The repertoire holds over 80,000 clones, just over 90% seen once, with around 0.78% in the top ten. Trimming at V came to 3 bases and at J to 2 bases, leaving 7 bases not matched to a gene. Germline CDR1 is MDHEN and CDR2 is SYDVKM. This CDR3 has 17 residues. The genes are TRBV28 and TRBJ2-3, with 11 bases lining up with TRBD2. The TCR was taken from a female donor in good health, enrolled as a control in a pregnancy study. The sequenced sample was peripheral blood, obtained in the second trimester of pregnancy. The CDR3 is CASSFIPLAGATDTQYF. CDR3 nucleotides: TGTGCCAGCAGTTTTATCCCACTAGCGGGAGCCACAGATACGCAGTATTTT.